The sample holds one count of the clone carrying this T cell receptor beta chain. Its target is unknown. This entry comes from a study of cytomegalovirus exposure and HLA in healthy donors. From germline, CDR1 is SEHNR and CDR2 FQNEAQ (reference sequence). The CDR3 covers 13 residues. V lost 3 bases and J 2 bases, leaving 8 bases between the germline ends. Use of 60 Vbeta and 13 Jbeta primers characterized the PCR. Sequencing was performed with immunoSEQ multiplex PCR; in TCRdb, only in-frame clones are kept and a portion is missing. The data contain roughly 180,000 clones, more than 70% of them seen just once; the ten biggest clones take up about 1%. General observations from the study: A missense variant in DCLRE1C was later tied to TCR beta V- and J-gene trimming. Later on, an analysis tied about 17,000 TCR beta sequences to HLA alleles at 0.05 false discovery rate. In a later analysis, CMV-associated beta chains were mostly HLA-associated, it appeared.

The rearrangement uses TRBV7-9 and TRBJ2-7, with D tentatively TRBD2 (5 bases). The specimen sequenced was PBMCs. This sequence originates from a man in his thirties or forties in good health and CMV-seronegative. DNA for the CDR3: TGTGCCAGCAGCTTCCCCGGGACCTACGAGCAGTACTTC. Encoded protein: CASSFPGTYEQYF.